Below, one T cell receptor (beta chain) is given with its context. Antigen specificity is unknown. These data belong to a study of T cell repertoires in cytomegalovirus infection. Background on the study: Carrying CMV and the relevant HLA type showed in public TCR beta signatures.

Study-wide results and limits: CMV-specific TCR beta clonotypes restricted by HLA-C were the ones dominating the ex vivo response. Cumulative frequency of public TCR beta families picked out carriers of CMV plus the relevant HLA.

The V gene lost 0 bases and the J gene lost 5 bases, with 15 bases spanning the gap. The V gene's germline CDR1 is SGHRS and CDR2 YFSETQ. There are 15 residues in the CDR3. TCRdb analysed the reads with MiXCR anew, one entry per CDR3 protein. The table has approximately 990,000 distinct CDR3 sequences, roughly 31% seen once. Material: cultured CD8+ T cells from PBMCs, obtained from culture after CMV antigen stimulation. This sequence was found in a human donor in good health (CMV status not recorded). Some clones in this sample may be carry-over from other donors' samples. V is TRBV5-1 and J is TRBJ2-7; TRBD2 is a possible D gene (6 bases). This chain's CDR3 is CASSLGGTSGDEQYF. CDR3 bases: TGCGCCAGCAGCTTGGGGGGAACCTCGGGGGACGAGCAGTACTTC.